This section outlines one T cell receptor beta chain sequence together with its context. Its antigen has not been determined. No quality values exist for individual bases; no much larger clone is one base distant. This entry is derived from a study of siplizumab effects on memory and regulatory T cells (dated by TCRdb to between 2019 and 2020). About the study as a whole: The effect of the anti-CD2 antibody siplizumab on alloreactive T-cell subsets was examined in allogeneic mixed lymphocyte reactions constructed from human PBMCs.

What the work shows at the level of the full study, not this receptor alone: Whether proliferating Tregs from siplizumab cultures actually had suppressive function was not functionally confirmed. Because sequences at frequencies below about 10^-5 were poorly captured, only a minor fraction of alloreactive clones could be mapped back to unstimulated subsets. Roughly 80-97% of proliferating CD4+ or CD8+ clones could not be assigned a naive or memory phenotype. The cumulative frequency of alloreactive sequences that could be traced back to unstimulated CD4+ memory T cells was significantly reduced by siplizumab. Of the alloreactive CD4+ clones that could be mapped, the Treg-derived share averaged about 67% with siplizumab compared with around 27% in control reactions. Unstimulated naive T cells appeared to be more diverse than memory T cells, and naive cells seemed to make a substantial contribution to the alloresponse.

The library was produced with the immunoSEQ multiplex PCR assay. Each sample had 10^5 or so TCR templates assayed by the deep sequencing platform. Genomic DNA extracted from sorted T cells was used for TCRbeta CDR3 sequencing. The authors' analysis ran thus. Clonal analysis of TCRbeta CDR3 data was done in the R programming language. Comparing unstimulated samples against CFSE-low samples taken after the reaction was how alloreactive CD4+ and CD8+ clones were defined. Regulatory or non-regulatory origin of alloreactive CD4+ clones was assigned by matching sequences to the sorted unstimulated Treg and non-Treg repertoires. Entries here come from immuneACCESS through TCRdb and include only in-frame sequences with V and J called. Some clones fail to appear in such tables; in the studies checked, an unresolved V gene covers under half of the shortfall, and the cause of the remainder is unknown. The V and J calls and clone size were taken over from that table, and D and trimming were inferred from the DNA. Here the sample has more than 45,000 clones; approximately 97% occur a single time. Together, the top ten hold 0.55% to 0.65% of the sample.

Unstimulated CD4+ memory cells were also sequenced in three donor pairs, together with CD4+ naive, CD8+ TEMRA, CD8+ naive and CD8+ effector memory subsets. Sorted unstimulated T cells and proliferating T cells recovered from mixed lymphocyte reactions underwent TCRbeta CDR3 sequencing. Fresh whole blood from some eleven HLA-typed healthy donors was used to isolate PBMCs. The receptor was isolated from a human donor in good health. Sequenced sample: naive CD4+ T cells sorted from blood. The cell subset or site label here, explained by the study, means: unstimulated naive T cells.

The CDR3 has the sequence CATSTAMNTEAFF. The nucleotides read TGTGCCACCTCGACAGCTATGAACACTGAAGCTTTCTTT. The chain is made from TRBV19 and TRBJ1-1; TRBD1 is a possible D gene, resting on 5 matching bases. CDR3 length: 13 amino acids, cysteine to phenylalanine. Of the read, only the CDR3 DNA is kept; its 39 bases are in frame from base 1. CDR1 LNHDA and CDR2 SQIVND were looked up in the germline V gene (reference sequence). V is reduced by 10 bases and J by 0 bases, leaving a spacing of 12 bases between them.